This entry lists 10 T cell receptor beta chains sequenced from one sample in a study of OX40 agonist ivuxolimab in advanced cancers. TCRdb's table, derived via immunoSEQ multiplex PCR, lists solely in-frame clones and lacks some. Found here are tens of thousands of clones, around 90% of them singletons; the top ten hold roughly 1.1%. Sequences were derived from CD4+ or CD8+ T cells sorted from blood, sampled in a trial of the OX40 agonist ivuxolimab. These receptors all come from an adult with an advanced solid tumor such as melanoma, head and neck, liver or kidney cancer.

V is TRBV7-9 and J is TRBJ2-7, with 8 bases lining up with TRBD2. CDR3 length equals 16 residues. With 4 bases clipped from V and 6 bases from J, the junction kept 14 bases outside the gene matches. CDR1 is SEHNR and CDR2 is FQNEAQ in the germline V gene (reference sequence). The CDR3 DNA follows: TGTGCCAGCAGCTCCGGCCCGGGCGGGGGGCCCCTCGAGCAGTACTTC. Amino acids: CASSSGPGGGPLEQYF.

This clone was seen a single time. CDR3 sequence (DNA): TGCGCCAGCAGCGCCTGGACAGGGGTCTACGAGCAGTACTTC. Protein: CASSAWTGVYEQYF. This chain uses TRBV5-1 with TRBJ2-7, with TRBD1 identical over 9 bases. The CDR3 length is 14 residues. Germline V gene lookup returns CDR1 SGHRS and CDR2 YFSETQ. The V segment lost 4 bases and the J segment 3 bases; nucleotides outside the gene matches: 5. The whole variable domain, remainder taken from reference TRBV5-1 and TRBJ2-7, is KAGVTQTPRYLIKTRGQQVTLSCSPISGHRSVSWYQQTPGQGLQFLFEYFSETQRNKGNFPGRFSGRQFSNSRSEMNVSTLELGDSALYLCASSAWTGVYEQYFGPGTRLTVT.

This clone turned up a few times. The chain employs TRBV11-2 and TRBJ2-3; 12 bases map to TRBD2. There are 17 residues in the CDR3. The germline V gene has CDR1 SGHAT and CDR2 FQNNGV. V dropped 2 bases and J dropped 3; count of bases not matched to a gene: 6. CDR3 in DNA: TGTGCCAGCAGCTTAATGACTAGCGGGAGAAATACAGATACGCAGTATTTT. This translates into CASSLMTSGRNTDTQYF.

The chain employs TRBV28 and TRBJ1-5; 10 nucleotides agree with TRBD1. The J segment lost 4 bases and the V segment lost 4 bases, leaving 13 bases of the junction unmatched. The length of the CDR3 is 18 residues. Germline CDR1 and CDR2: MDHEN and SYDVKM. CDR3 protein: CASSSTLIRDRGNQPQHF. In nucleotides, the CDR3 is TGTGCCAGCAGTTCCACCCTTATCCGGGACAGGGGTAATCAGCCCCAGCATTTT. The variable domain in full, with the rest retrieved from reference TRBV28 and TRBJ1-5, is DVKVTQSSRYLVKRTGEKVFLECVQDMDHENMFWYRQDPGLGLRLIYFSYDVKMKEKGDIPEGYSVSREKKERFSLILESASTNQTSMYLCASSSTLIRDRGNQPQHFGDGTRLSIL.

CDR3 nucleotide sequence: TGCGCCAGCAGCTTGGCCTTGGGCAGGGGTATCGATGAGCAGTTCTTC. It translates to CASSLALGRGIDEQFF. The chain employs TRBV5-1 and TRBJ2-1; TRBD1 is a possible D gene (6 bases). The germline CDR1 and CDR2 sequences are SGHRS and YFSETQ. The CDR3 has 16 residues. Between the trimmed V and J ends, which lost 0 bases and 8 bases, there was a span of 18 bases.

This sequence joins TRBV7-2 and TRBJ1-2, with 8 bases identical to TRBD1. The J segment lost 4 bases and the V segment lost 2 bases, leaving 6 bases of the junction unmatched. CDR1 is SGHTA, CDR2 FQGNSA, per germline. This CDR3 region has 15 residues. CDR3 nucleotides: TGTGCCAGCAGCTTACGGCAGGGGGCGACCTATGGCTACACCTTC. As protein: CASSLRQGATYGYTF. Filled out from reference TRBV7-2 and TRBJ1-2, the complete variable domain reads GAGVSQSPSNKVTEKGKDVELRCDPISGHTALYWYRQSLGQGLEFLIYFQGNSAPDKSGLPSDRFSAERTGGSVSTLTIQRTQQEDSAVYLCASSLRQGATYGYTFGSGTRLTVV.

J is TRBJ2-2 and V is TRBV28, with D unresolved. Deletions cut 6 bases from V and 4 bases from J, with 18 bases between. The V gene's germline CDR1 is MDHEN and CDR2 SYDVKM. This CDR3 region has 16 residues. Here the CDR3 DNA reads TGTGCCAGCAGCATGAGGTTCAACCTGGGCACCGGGGAGCTGTTTTTT. Its translation: CASSMRFNLGTGELFF.

The CDR3 nucleotides are TGTGCCAGTACTAAATCGGGGACAGGGCAATACAATCAGCCCCAGCATTTT. Translated, it gives CASTKSGTGQYNQPQHF. The chain joins TRBV19 to TRBJ1-5; 9 bases map to TRBD1. The CDR3 spans 17 residues. The V segment lost 7 bases and the J segment 3 bases; nucleotides outside the gene matches: 13. Germline values: CDR1 LNHDA, CDR2 SQIVND (reference sequence).

This clone appeared a single time. The chain joins TRBV7-8 to TRBJ2-3; tentative D call: TRBD2 (6 bases). There are 14 residues in the CDR3. V dropped 3 bases and J dropped 1 base, with 8 bases sitting between them. In germline, CDR1 is SGHVS, CDR2 FQNEAQ. This CDR3 reads CASSLTRRTDTQYF. DNA for the CDR3: TGTGCCAGCAGCTTGACTAGGCGCACAGATACGCAGTATTTT.

The chain employs TRBV29-1 and TRBJ1-4; D ambiguous. The germline gives CDR1 SQVTM, CDR2 ANQGSEA. The CDR3 extends over 12 amino acids. With 6 bases removed from V and 0 bases from J, the gap between germline ends came to 5 bases. The CDR3 DNA is TGCAGCGTGACGGCAACTAATGAAAAACTGTTTTTT. Its translation is CSVTATNEKLFF.